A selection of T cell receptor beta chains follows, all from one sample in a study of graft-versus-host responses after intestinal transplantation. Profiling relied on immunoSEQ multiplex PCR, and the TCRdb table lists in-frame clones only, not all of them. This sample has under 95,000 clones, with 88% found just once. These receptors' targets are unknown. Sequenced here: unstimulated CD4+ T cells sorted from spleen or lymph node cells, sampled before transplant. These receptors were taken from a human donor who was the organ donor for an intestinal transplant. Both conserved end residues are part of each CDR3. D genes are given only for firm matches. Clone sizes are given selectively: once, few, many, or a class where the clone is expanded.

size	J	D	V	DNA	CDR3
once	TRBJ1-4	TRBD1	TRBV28	TGTGCCAGCAGTCCCCCCGGGACAGAAAGCGAAAAACTGTTTTTT	CASSPPGTESEKLFF
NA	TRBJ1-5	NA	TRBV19	TGTGCCAGTAGTATCGCACGCTATAGCAATCAGCCCCAGCATTTT	CASSIARYSNQPQHF
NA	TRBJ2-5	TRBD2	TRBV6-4	TGTGCCGCCCCCTTGACTAGCGGAGTCAAAGAGACCCAGTACTTC	CAAPLTSGVKETQYF
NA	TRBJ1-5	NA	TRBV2	TGTGCCAGCAGCCCCGGGAACCTAGGGGGTCAGCCCCAGCATTTT	CASSPGNLGGQPQHF
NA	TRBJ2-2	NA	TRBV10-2	TGCGCCACCCAACCCCGGGACTCCAGTGGCGGGGAGCTGTTTTTT	CATQPRDSSGGELFF
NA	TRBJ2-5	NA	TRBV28	TGTGCCAGCAGTCGCAGACCAGGGTGGGAGACCCAGTACTTC	CASSRRPGWETQYF
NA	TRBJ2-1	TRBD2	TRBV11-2	TGTGCCAGCAGCCCCCTCCTAGCGGGAGGGCCCGTTGAGCAGTTCTTC	CASSPLLAGGPVEQFF
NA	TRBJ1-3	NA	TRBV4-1	TGCGCCAGCAGCCAACTTTTGTCGACAGCCTCTGGAAACACCATATATTTT	CASSQLLSTASGNTIYF
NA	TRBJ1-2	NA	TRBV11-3	TGTGCCAGCAGCTTAGGTCCGACAAACTACTATGGCTACACCTTC	CASSLGPTNYYGYTF
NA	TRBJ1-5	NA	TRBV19	TGTGCCAGTAGTATTGGTCCCTATAGCAATCAGCCCCAGCATTTT	CASSIGPYSNQPQHF
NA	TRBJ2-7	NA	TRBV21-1	TGTGCCAGCAGCAAAGGGGGGAGGGGAGGGTGCGAGCAGTACTTC	CASSKGGRGGCEQYF
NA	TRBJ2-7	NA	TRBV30	TGTGCCTGGAGTGCCAGCTACGAGCAGTACTTC	CAWSASYEQYF
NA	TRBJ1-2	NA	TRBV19	TGTGCCAGTAGTCTTCAGGGCAGCCGGGGCTACACCTTC	CASSLQGSRGYTF
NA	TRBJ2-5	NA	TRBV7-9	TGTGCCAGCAGCCCGGGATGGGCCCAGGAGACCCAGTACTTC	CASSPGWAQETQYF
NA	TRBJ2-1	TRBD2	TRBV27	TGTGCCAGCAGTTTAAAATTGAGGAGCGGGAGGGCCCCCCACAATGAGCAGTTCTTC	CASSLKLRSGRAPHNEQFF
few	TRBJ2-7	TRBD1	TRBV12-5	TGTGCTAGTGGCAGACAGGGGGCTTCCTACGAGCAGTACTTC	CASGRQGASYEQYF
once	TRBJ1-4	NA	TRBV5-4	TGTGCCAGCACCAGGGTGAATGAAAAACTGTTTTTT	CASTRVNEKLFF
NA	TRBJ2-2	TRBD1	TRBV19	TGTGCCAGTAGTCCCGGGACAGGGAGGAGTGCCACCGGGGAGCTGTTTTTT	CASSPGTGRSATGELFF
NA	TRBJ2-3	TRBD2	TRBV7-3	TGTGCCAGCAGCGCGAGCGGGACTAGCGGGGATACGCAGTATTTT	CASSASGTSGDTQYF
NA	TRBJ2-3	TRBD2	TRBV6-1	TGTGCCAGCAGCGGGGAGGGGCACGGGGGGGATACGCAGTATTTT	CASSGEGHGGDTQYF
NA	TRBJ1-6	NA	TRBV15	TGTGCCACCAGCATGGATTTAGGGGGTCGGAATTCACCCCTCCACTTT	CATSMDLGGRNSPLHF
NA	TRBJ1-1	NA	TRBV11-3	TGTGCCAGCAGCTTAGTTTCGGGGGCTGAAGCTTTCTTT	CASSLVSGAEAFF
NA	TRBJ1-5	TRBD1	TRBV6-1	TGTGCCAGCAACAGGGGGCGAAGTCAGCCCCAGCATTTT	CASNRGRSQPQHF
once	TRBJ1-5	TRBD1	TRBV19	TGTGCCAGTATTGGGACAGGGTACCAGCCCCAGCATTTT	CASIGTGYQPQHF
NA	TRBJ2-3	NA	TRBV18	TGTGCCAGCTCCCTCAACGATCCCAGGGTGGGAACAGATACGCAGTATTTT	CASSLNDPRVGTDTQYF
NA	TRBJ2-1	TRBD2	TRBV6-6	TGTGCCAGCAGTGCCCTAGGGACTAGGTCCTACAATGAGCAGTTCTTC	CASSALGTRSYNEQFF
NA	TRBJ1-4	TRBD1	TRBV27	TGTGCCAGCAGTGAAATAGGGGGCGTTGGGGAAAAACTGTTTTTT	CASSEIGGVGEKLFF
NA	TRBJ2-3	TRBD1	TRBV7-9	TGTGCCAGCAGCCTTCTAAGACAGGGGACAGATACGCAGTATTTT	CASSLLRQGTDTQYF
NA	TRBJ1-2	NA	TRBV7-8	TGTGCCAGCAGCCGTCTAGATGGCTACACCTTC	CASSRLDGYTF
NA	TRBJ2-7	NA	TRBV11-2	TGTGCCAGCAGCACCTCGCGCGGGCTCCACGAGCAGTACTTC	CASSTSRGLHEQYF
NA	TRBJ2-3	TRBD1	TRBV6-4	TGTGCCAGCAGTGATTACGGACAGGGGCGAGATACGCAGTATTTT	CASSDYGQGRDTQYF
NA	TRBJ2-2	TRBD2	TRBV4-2	TGTGCCAGCAGCCACCACGGGGGGGCCCCGGACACCGGGGAGCTGTTTTTT	CASSHHGGAPDTGELFF
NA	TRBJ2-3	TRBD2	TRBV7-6	TGTGCCAGCAGCTTAGGGGTGACTAGCGGGGGTAGCACAGATACGCAGTATTTT	CASSLGVTSGGSTDTQYF
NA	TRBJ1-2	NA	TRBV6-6	TGTGCCAGCAGTTTACTCAGGGGTGGCTACACCTTC	CASSLLRGGYTF
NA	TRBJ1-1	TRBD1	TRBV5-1	TGCGCCAGCAGCTCCGACGGAGGGACAGGTTCTATGAACACTGAAGCTTTCTTT	CASSSDGGTGSMNTEAFF
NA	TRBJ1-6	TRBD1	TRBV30	TGTGCCTGGAAGAGAGGACAGGGTTATAATTCACCCCTCCACTTT	CAWKRGQGYNSPLHF
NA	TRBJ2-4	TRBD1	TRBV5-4	TGTGCCAGCAGCTTGTCGAACAACAGGGGGTTGAACATTCAGTACTTC	CASSLSNNRGLNIQYF
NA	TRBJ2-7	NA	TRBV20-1	TGCAGTGTGACGGGGGACTACGAGCAGTACTTC	CSVTGDYEQYF
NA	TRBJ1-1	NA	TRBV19	TGTGCCAGTAGTATAGGGCCTGAACGGAACACTGAAGCTTTCTTT	CASSIGPERNTEAFF
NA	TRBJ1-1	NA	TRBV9	TGTGCCAGCAGCGTAGTTGTGGGGCGAACTGAAGCTTTCTTT	CASSVVVGRTEAFF
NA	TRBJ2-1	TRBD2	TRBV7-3	TGTGCCAGCAGCTTAGGGGAGGGACCCTCGGGGAATGAGCAGTTCTTC	CASSLGEGPSGNEQFF
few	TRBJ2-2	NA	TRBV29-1	TGCAGCGTCGGACTGCCCGGGGAGCTGTTTTTT	CSVGLPGELFF
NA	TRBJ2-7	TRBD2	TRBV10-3	TGTGCCATCACCTCGGGACTAGCGGGGGCCAGTGACGAGCAGTACTTC	CAITSGLAGASDEQYF
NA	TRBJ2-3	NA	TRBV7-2	TGTGCCAGCAGCCCGTATCTAGGGGTGGCCACAGATACGCAGTATTTT	CASSPYLGVATDTQYF
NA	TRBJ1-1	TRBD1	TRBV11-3	TGTGCCAGCAGCGGACAGGGTAGGATGAACACTGAAGCTTTCTTT	CASSGQGRMNTEAFF
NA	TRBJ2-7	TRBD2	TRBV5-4	TGTGCCAGCAGCCTGGGGGTAGCGGGGGACGACGAGCAGTACTTC	CASSLGVAGDDEQYF